The next 9 T cell receptor beta chains were all read from a single sample in a study of control samples from healthy donors and cancer patients. The protocol was immunoSEQ multiplex PCR, while the TCRdb copy is restricted to in-frame clones and leaves out a portion. This table holds approximately 50,000 clones, 90% to 95% found once. Sequencing was performed on blood. The receptors shown here come from a man younger than 40 in good health.

The chain combines TRBV21-1 with TRBJ2-1; the table's D gene call, TRBD1, was not cross checked with the DNA. TRBV21-1 counts as a pseudogene. CDR3 size: 17 residues. The CDR3 protein is CASSKDRGVEPYNEQFF. The CDR3 coding sequence is TGTGCCAGCAGCAAAGACAGGGGAGTCGAGCCCTACAATGAGCAGTTCTTC.

The chain has TRBV30 and TRBJ1-5, with D possibly matching TRBD1 (6 bases). V was trimmed by 1 base and J by 3 bases, leaving 7 bases between them. This CDR3 is built from 13 residues. Germline CDR1 GTSNPN, CDR2 SVGIG (reference sequence). The CDR3 loop is CAWSGTVNQPQHF. The CDR3 nucleotides are TGTGCCTGGAGTGGGACAGTCAATCAGCCCCAGCATTTT.

This rearrangement joins TRBV7-6 to TRBJ2-7; D remains ambiguous. V was clipped by 1 base and J by 0 bases, with 7 bases between them. Germline assignment: CDR1 SGHVS and CDR2 FNYEAQ. The CDR3 is 14 amino acids. The CDR3 DNA reads TGTGCCAGCAGCTTAGGCCATCGCTCCTACGAGCAGTACTTC. This gives the protein CASSLGHRSYEQYF. The full variable domain, in which reference TRBV7-6 and TRBJ2-7 provide the parts outside the CDR3, is GAGVSQSPRYKVTKRGQDVALRCDPISGHVSLYWYRQALGQGPEFLTYFNYEAQQDKSGLPNDRFSAERPEGSISTLTIQRTEQRDSAMYRCASSLGHRSYEQYFGPGTRLTVT.

The chain recombines TRBV7-9 with TRBJ2-5; 9 bases are shared with TRBD1. V shed 2 bases, J shed 5 bases, and the junction held 6 bases outside the gene matches. Germline CDR1 SEHNR, CDR2 FQNEAQ (reference sequence). The CDR3 spans 15 residues. The CDR3 bases are TGTGCCAGCAGCTTACTACAGGGGGCTAGCGAGACCCAGTACTTC. This encodes CASSLLQGASETQYF.

The chain carries TRBV6-5 and TRBJ1-3; no definite D call. Trimming removed 0 bases at V and 0 bases at J, with 9 bases between. The CDR3 is 16 residues long. The germline V gene encodes CDR1 MNHEY and CDR2 SVGAGI. The chain's CDR3 is CASSYSMGSSGNTIYF. DNA for the CDR3: TGTGCCAGCAGTTACTCGATGGGGAGCTCTGGAAACACCATATATTTT.

CDR3: CASSRGLAGYNEQFF. CDR3 sequence (DNA): TGTGCCAGCAGCCGGGGGCTAGCGGGGTACAATGAGCAGTTCTTC. The chain joins TRBV7-2 to TRBJ2-1, with 9 bases matching TRBD2. V shed 5 bases, J shed 4 bases, and the junction held 6 bases outside the gene matches. CDR1 is SGHTA and CDR2 is FQGNSA in the germline V gene. The CDR3 extends over 15 amino acids.

The V gene is TRBV28, the J gene TRBJ1-2, with TRBD1 matching over 7 bases. The CDR3 is made up of 14 amino acids. Trimming cost V 6 bases and J 4 bases; bases outside gene matches: 8. Per the germline V gene, CDR1 is MDHEN and CDR2 is SYDVKM. The CDR3: CASRSGTVAYGYTF. In nucleotides, the CDR3 is TGTGCCAGCAGGTCCGGGACAGTCGCCTATGGCTACACCTTC.

The chain is built from TRBV7-5 and TRBJ2-1; the DNA was not used to check the table's D call, TRBD1. TRBV7-5 is an annotated pseudogene. The CDR3 contains 15 residues. The CDR3 reads CVRSLAMDRDHEQFF. CDR3 DNA sequence: TGTGTCAGAAGCTTAGCGATGGACAGGGACCATGAGCAGTTCTTC.

This clone was seen more than once but under ten times. This chain's CDR3 is CASSVAGRATHNEQFF. DNA for the CDR3: TGTGCCAGCAGCGTAGCTGGCAGGGCGACCCACAATGAGCAGTTCTTC. V is TRBV9 and J is TRBJ2-1; a possible D gene is TRBD1 (5 bases). CDR1 SGDLS and CDR2 YYNGEE come from the germline V gene. V was shortened by 0 bases and J by 5 bases, with 15 bases between the two germline ends. CDR3 length: 16 residues.